This TCR beta chain appears in the sequencing data of a study of blood T cell repertoires in COVID-19. At the level of the study: Specimens from acute and convalescent COVID-19 originated in the United States, Italy and Spain. The analysed material was cDNA or gDNA that came from T cells, B-cell-depleted T cells, or PBMCs.

This CDR3 has 16 amino acids. Losses at the gene ends were 3 bases for V and 3 bases for J; bases not matched to a gene: 6. Germline lookup yields CDR1 MDHEN and CDR2 SYDVKM. Authors' processing steps: How many nucleated cells were present was estimated from reference gene primer amplification. The method was immunoSEQ multiplex PCR; TCRdb's version includes in-frame clones alone and lacks a portion of them. D and trimming were read from the DNA, whereas the V and J calls and clone size are those reported in that table. The sample lists fewer than 60,000 clones, approximately 89% occurring once. The TCR comes from a man of 80 years or more with active or convalescent COVID-19. The chain uses TRBV28 and TRBJ2-2, with 8 bases lining up with TRBD2. Sequenced input: peripheral blood. The CDR3, as DNA: TGTGCCAGCAGTTTTCCCGGGGGGGCGGACACCGGGGAGCTGTTTTTT. Amino acids: CASSFPGGADTGELFF.